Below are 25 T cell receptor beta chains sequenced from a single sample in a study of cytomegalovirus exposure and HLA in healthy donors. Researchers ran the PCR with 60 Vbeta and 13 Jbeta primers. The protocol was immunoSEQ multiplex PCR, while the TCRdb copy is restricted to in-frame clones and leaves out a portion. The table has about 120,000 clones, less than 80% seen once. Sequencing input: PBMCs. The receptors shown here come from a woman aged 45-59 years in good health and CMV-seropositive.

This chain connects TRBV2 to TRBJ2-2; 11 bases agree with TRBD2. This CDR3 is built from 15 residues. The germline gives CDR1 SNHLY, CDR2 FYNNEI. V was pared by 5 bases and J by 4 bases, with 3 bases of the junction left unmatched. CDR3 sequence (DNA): TGTGCCAGCAGTACTAGCGGGGGTTTCACCGGGGAGCTGTTTTTT. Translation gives CASSTSGGFTGELFF.

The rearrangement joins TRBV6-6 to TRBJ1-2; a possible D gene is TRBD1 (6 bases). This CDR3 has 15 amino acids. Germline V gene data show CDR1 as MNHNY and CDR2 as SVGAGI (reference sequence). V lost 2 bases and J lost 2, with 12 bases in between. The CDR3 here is CASSYPQGINYGYTF. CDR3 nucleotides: TGTGCCAGCAGTTACCCCCAGGGGATAAACTATGGCTACACCTTC.

CDR3 bases: TGTGCCAGCAGCTTAGCGACAGGAAGGGGGAATACGCAGTATTTT. Amino acid sequence: CASSLATGRGNTQYF. The V call is TRBV7-6, the J call TRBJ2-3; weak D call: TRBD1 (6 bases). The CDR3 sequence is 15 residues long. Trimming pared 0 bases from V and 7 bases from J, leaving 14 bases between. Germline CDR1 is SGHVS and CDR2 is FNYEAQ.

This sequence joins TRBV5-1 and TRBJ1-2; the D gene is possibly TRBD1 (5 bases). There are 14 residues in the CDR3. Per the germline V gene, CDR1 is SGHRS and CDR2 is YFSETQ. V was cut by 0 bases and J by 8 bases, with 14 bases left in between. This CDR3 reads CASSLGGDLLGYTF. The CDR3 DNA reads TGCGCCAGCAGCTTGGGTGGGGACTTGCTAGGCTACACCTTC. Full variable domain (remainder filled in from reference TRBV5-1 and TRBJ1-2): KAGVTQTPRYLIKTRGQQVTLSCSPISGHRSVSWYQQTPGQGLQFLFEYFSETQRNKGNFPGRFSGRQFSNSRSEMNVSTLELGDSALYLCASSLGGDLLGYTFGSGTRLTVV.

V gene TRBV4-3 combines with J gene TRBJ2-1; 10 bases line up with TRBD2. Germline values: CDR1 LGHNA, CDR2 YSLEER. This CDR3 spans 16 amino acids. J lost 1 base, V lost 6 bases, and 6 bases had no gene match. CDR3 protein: CASSRGLAESYNEQFF. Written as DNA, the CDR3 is TGCGCCAGCAGTCGAGGACTAGCGGAATCCTACAATGAGCAGTTCTTC.

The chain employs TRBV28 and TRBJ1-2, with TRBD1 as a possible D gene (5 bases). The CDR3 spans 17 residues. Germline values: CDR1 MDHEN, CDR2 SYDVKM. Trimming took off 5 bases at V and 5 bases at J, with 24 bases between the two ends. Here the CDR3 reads CASSPFFGGDEKYGYTF. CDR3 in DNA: TGTGCCAGCAGTCCCTTTTTTGGGGGGGACGAAAAGTATGGCTACACCTTC.

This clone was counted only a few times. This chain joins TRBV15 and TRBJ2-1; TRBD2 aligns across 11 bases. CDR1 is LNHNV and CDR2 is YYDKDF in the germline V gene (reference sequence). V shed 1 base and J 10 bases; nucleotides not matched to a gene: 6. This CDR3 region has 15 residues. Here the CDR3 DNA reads TGTGCCACCAGCAGAGTTCTAGCGGGAGGCGGAGAGCAGTTCTTC. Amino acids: CATSRVLAGGGEQFF.

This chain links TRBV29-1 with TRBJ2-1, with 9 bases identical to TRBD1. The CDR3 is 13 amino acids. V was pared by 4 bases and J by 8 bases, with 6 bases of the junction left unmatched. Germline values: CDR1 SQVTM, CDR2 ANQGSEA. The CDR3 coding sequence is TGCAGCGTTGCGGACAGGGGTGGTGATGAGCAGTTCTTC. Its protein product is CSVADRGGDEQFF.

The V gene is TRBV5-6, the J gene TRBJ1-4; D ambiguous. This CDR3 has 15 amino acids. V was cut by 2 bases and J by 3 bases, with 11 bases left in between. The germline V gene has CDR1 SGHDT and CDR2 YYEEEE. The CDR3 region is CASSFYSASNEKLFF. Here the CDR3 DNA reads TGTGCCAGCAGCTTTTACAGTGCTTCTAATGAAAAACTGTTTTTT.

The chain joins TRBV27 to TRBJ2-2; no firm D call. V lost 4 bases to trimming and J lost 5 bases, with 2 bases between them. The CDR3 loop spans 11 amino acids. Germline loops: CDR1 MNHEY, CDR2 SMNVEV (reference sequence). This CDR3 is CASSSTGELFF. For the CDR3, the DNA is TGTGCCAGCAGTTCGACCGGGGAGCTGTTTTTT.

Here the CDR3 DNA reads TGTGCCAGTAGCACACAGGGGGGCGCCTATTATAACAATCAGCCCCAGCATTTT. Translation: CASSTQGGAYYNNQPQHF. This chain links TRBV19 with TRBJ1-5; 8 bases fit TRBD1. J gave up 3 bases and V 6 bases, and 16 bases lay outside the gene matches. CDR1 is LNHDA and CDR2 is SQIVND in the germline V gene (reference sequence). This CDR3 spans 18 amino acids.

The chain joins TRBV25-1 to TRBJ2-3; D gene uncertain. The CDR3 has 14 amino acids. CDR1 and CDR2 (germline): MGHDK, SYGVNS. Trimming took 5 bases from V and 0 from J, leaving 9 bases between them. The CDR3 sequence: CASSPRLSTDTQYF. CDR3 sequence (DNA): TGTGCCAGCAGTCCTCGACTGAGCACAGATACGCAGTATTTT.

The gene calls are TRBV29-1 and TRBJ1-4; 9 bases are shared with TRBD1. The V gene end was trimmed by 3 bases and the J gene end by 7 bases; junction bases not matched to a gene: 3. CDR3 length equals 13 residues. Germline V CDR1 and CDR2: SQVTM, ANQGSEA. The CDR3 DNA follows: TGCAGCGTTGACGGGACAGGGAGTGAAAAACTGTTTTTT. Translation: CSVDGTGSEKLFF.

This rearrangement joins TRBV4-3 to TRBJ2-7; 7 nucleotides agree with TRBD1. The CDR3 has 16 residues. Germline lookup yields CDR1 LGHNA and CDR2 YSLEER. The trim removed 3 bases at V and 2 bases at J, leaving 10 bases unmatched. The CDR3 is CASSQASGQSTYEQYF. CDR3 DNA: TGCGCCAGCAGCCAGGCTTCGGGACAGTCGACCTACGAGCAGTACTTC.

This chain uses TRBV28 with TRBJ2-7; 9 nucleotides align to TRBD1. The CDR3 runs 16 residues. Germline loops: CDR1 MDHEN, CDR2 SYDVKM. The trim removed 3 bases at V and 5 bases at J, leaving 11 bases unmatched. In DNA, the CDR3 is TGTGCCAGCAGTTTGCCTCCGGGACAGGGTCTCCACGAGCAGTACTTC. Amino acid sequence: CASSLPPGQGLHEQYF.

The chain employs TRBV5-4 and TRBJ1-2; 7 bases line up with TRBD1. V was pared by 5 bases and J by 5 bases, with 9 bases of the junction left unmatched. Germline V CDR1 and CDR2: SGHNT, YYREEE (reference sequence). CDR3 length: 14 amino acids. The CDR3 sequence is CASRYSMTGYGYTF. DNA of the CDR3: TGTGCCAGCAGATATTCGATGACAGGGTATGGCTACACCTTC.

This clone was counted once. CDR3 amino acids: CASSVSTGFGEQFF. The CDR3 DNA reads as TGTGCCAGCAGCGTTAGTACGGGTTTTGGTGAGCAGTTCTTC. J is TRBJ2-1 and V is TRBV9, with no clear D. This CDR3 comprises 14 residues. The germline V gene encodes CDR1 SGDLS and CDR2 YYNGEE. V was trimmed by 2 bases and J by 9 bases, leaving 15 bases between them. Drawing the rest from reference TRBV9 and TRBJ2-1, the complete variable domain is DSGVTQTPKHLITATGQRVTLRCSPRSGDLSVYWYQQSLDQGLQFLIQYYNGEERAKGNILERFSAQQFPDLHSELNLSSLELGDSALYFCASSVSTGFGEQFFGPGTRLTVL.

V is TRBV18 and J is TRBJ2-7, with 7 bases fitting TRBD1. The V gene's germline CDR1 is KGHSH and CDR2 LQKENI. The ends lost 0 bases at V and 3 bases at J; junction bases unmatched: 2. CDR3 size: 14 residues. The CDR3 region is CASSPPGQIYEQYF. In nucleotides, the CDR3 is TGTGCCAGCTCACCACCGGGACAGATCTACGAGCAGTACTTC.

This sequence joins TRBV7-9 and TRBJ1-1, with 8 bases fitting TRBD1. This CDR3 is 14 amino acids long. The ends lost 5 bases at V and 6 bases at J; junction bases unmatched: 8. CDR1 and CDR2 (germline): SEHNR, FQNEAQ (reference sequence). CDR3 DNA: TGTGCCAGCAGCGACAGGGGATTCAACGCTGAAGCTTTCTTT. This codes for CASSDRGFNAEAFF.

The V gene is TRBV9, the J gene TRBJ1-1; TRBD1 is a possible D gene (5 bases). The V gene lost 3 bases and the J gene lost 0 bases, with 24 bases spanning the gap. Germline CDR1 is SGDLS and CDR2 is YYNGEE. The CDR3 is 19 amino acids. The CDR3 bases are TGTGCCAGCAGCGCCCCCCTTATCGGGACTGGAACCTTGAACACTGAAGCTTTCTTT. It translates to CASSAPLIGTGTLNTEAFF.

For the CDR3, the DNA is TGTGCCAGCAGTGAAGGACGGGACTATGGCTACACCTTC. It codes for CASSEGRDYGYTF. V is TRBV2 and J is TRBJ1-2, with unresolved D. Germline CDR1 reads SNHLY; CDR2 reads FYNNEI. V was clipped by 1 base and J by 3 bases, with 6 bases between them. CDR3 length: 13 residues. Full variable domain (remainder filled in from reference TRBV2 and TRBJ1-2): EPEVTQTPSHQVTQMGQEVILRCVPISNHLYFYWYRQILGQKVEFLVSFYNNEISEKSEIFDDQFSVERPDGSNFTLKIRSTKLEDSAMYFCASSEGRDYGYTFGSGTRLTVV.

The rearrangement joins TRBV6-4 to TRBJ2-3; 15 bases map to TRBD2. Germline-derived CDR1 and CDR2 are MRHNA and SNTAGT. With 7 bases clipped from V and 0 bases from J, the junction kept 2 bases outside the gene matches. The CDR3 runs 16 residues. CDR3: CASKGLAGGSTDTQYF. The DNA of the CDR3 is TGTGCCAGCAAGGGACTAGCGGGGGGTAGCACAGATACGCAGTATTTT.

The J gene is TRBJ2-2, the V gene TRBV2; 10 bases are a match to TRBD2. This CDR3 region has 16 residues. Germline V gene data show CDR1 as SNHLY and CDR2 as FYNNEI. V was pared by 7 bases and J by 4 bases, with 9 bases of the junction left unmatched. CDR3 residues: CASKPIAGGGTGELFF. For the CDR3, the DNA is TGTGCCAGCAAACCCATAGCGGGGGGCGGCACCGGGGAGCTGTTTTTT. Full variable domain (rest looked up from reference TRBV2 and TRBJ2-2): EPEVTQTPSHQVTQMGQEVILRCVPISNHLYFYWYRQILGQKVEFLVSFYNNEISEKSEIFDDQFSVERPDGSNFTLKIRSTKLEDSAMYFCASKPIAGGGTGELFFGEGSRLTVL.

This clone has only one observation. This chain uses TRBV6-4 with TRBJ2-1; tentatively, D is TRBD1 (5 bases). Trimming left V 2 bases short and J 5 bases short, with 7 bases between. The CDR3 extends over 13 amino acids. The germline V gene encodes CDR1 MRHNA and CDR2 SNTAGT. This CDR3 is CASSDPGNNEQFF. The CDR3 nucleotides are TGTGCCAGCAGTGACCCAGGGAACAATGAGCAGTTCTTC.

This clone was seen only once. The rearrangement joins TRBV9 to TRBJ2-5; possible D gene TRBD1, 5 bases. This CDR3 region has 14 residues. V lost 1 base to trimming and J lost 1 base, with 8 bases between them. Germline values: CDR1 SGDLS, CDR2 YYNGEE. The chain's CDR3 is CASSVQGVQETQYF. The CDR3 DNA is TGTGCCAGCAGCGTACAGGGTGTCCAAGAGACCCAGTACTTC. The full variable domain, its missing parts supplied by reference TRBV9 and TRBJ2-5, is DSGVTQTPKHLITATGQRVTLRCSPRSGDLSVYWYQQSLDQGLQFLIQYYNGEERAKGNILERFSAQQFPDLHSELNLSSLELGDSALYFCASSVQGVQETQYFGPGTRLLVL.